Following are 19 T cell receptor beta chains from one sample sequenced in a study of blood T cell repertoires in COVID-19. Measured with immunoSEQ multiplex PCR; TCRdb has only the in-frame clones, and not every one. This sample has more than 85,000 clones; 70% to 90% occur once, and the top ten carry more than 4.5%. The specimen was peripheral blood. These receptors originate from a human donor in a cohort sampled during active COVID-19.

This chain connects TRBV14 to TRBJ2-7; tentative D call: TRBD2 (6 bases). The CDR3 spans 14 residues. Trimming left V 2 bases short and J 3 bases short, with 11 bases between. Germline V gene lookup returns CDR1 SGHDN and CDR2 FVKESK. Here the CDR3 DNA reads TGTGCCAGCAGCCAATACGGGGGAGGCTACGAGCAGTACTTC. Translating it yields CASSQYGGGYEQYF.

For the CDR3, the DNA is TGTGCCAGCAGCCCCAGTTCGGAGCTAGGTAATGAGCAGTTCTTC. It encodes CASSPSSELGNEQFF. The rearrangement joins TRBV7-2 to TRBJ2-1; D not certain. From germline, CDR1 is SGHTA and CDR2 FQGNSA. V gave up 5 bases and J gave up 7 bases, with 18 bases separating them. The CDR3 is made up of 15 amino acids.

The chain links TRBV30 to TRBJ1-3, with 11 bases aligning to TRBD1. CDR1 and CDR2 from the germline V gene are GTSNPN and SVGIG (reference sequence). J was trimmed by 0 bases and V by 1 base; bases with no gene match: 5. The CDR3 extends over 17 amino acids. The chain's CDR3 is CAWSGTGGLTSGNTIYF. CDR3 DNA: TGTGCCTGGAGTGGGACAGGGGGCCTTACCTCTGGAAACACCATATATTTT.

This clone was detected once. The chain has TRBV7-6 and TRBJ2-1, with D tentatively TRBD1 (5 bases). Germline V gene sequence: CDR1 SGHVS, CDR2 FNYEAQ. The CDR3 is made up of 15 amino acids. Trimming left V 1 base short and J 7 bases short, with 14 bases between. The CDR3 bases are TGTGCCAGCAGCTTAGAACCCCCCAGGGCGAATGAGCAGTTCTTC. Translated: CASSLEPPRANEQFF.

J is TRBJ1-1 and V is TRBV11-1; 9 nucleotides align to TRBD1. Trimming at V came to 1 base and at J to 6 bases, leaving 6 bases not matched to a gene. Looked up from germline, CDR1 is SGHAT and CDR2 is FQDESV (reference sequence). The CDR3 sequence is 15 residues long. The CDR3 spells CASSLGTGAAAEAFF. CDR3 coding DNA: TGTGCCAGCAGCTTAGGGACAGGGGCGGCGGCTGAAGCTTTCTTT. The full variable domain, completed using reference TRBV11-1 and TRBJ1-1, is EAEVAQSPRYKITEKSQAVAFWCDPISGHATLYWYRQILGQGPELLVQFQDESVVDDSQLPKDRFSAERLKGVDSTLKIQPAELGDSAMYLCASSLGTGAAAEAFFGQGTRLTVV.

This clone was recorded once. This chain uses TRBV2 with TRBJ1-5, with 8 positions matching TRBD1. This CDR3 is 13 amino acids long. Germline CDR1 reads SNHLY; CDR2 reads FYNNEI. V was clipped by 8 bases and J by 4 bases; unmatched bases: 4. CDR3 loop: CASGQGANQPQHF. Written as DNA, the CDR3 is TGTGCCAGCGGACAGGGAGCTAATCAGCCCCAGCATTTT.

This rearrangement joins TRBV19 to TRBJ2-1; 11 positions match TRBD1. Germline trimming cut 5 bases from V and 6 bases from J; bases unmatched to any gene: 6. The CDR3 is 15 amino acids. The germline gives CDR1 LNHDA, CDR2 SQIVND (reference sequence). The CDR3 reads CASSLDRGPGNEQFF. CDR3 nucleotides: TGTGCCAGTAGTCTGGACAGGGGGCCTGGCAATGAGCAGTTCTTC. The full variable domain, completed using reference TRBV19 and TRBJ2-1, is DGGITQSPKYLFRKEGQNVTLSCEQNLNHDAMYWYRQDPGQGLRLIYYSQIVNDFQKGDIAEGYSVSREKKESFPLTVTSAQKNPTAFYLCASSLDRGPGNEQFFGPGTRLTVL.

This chain links TRBV11-3 with TRBJ2-3, with 8 bases identical to TRBD1. Germline V gene lookup returns CDR1 SGHNT and CDR2 YENEEA. The CDR3 contains 15 residues. The trim removed 1 base at V and 4 bases at J, leaving 4 bases unmatched. The CDR3 DNA follows: TGTGCCAGCAGCTTAGGGGCGGACAGGGCAGATACGCAGTATTTT. Protein: CASSLGADRADTQYF.

The rearrangement joins TRBV27 to TRBJ2-1, with a possible D match to TRBD2 (5 bases). V shed 2 bases and J shed 5 bases, with 13 bases lying between them. Germline V gene lookup returns CDR1 MNHEY and CDR2 SMNVEV (reference sequence). This CDR3 has 15 amino acids. The CDR3 DNA reads TGTGCCAGCAGTTTACGGCTAGCTGATAACAATGAGCAGTTCTTC. This codes for CASSLRLADNNEQFF.

The rearrangement joins TRBV27 to TRBJ2-3; 12 positions agree with TRBD2. J gave up 6 bases and V 5 bases, and 6 bases lay outside the gene matches. Germline V gives CDR1 MNHEY, CDR2 SMNVEV (reference sequence). There are 15 residues in the CDR3. The DNA for the CDR3 is TGTGCCAGCAGTGCGACTAGCGGGAGTGAGGATACGCAGTATTTT. It encodes CASSATSGSEDTQYF.

The chain couples TRBV7-2 to TRBJ2-3; 7 bases are shared with TRBD1. The CDR3 is 16 residues long. V shed 6 bases and J 3 bases; nucleotides not matched to a gene: 12. Germline V gene data show CDR1 as SGHTA and CDR2 as FQGNSA. The CDR3 protein is CASRWTGTEFTDTQYF. The CDR3 DNA reads TGTGCCAGCAGGTGGACCGGGACAGAGTTTACAGATACGCAGTATTTT.

V is TRBV28 and J is TRBJ1-5; D may be TRBD1 (6 bases). There are 13 residues in the CDR3. Trimming took 6 bases from V and 5 from J, leaving 11 bases between them. Germline V gene lookup returns CDR1 MDHEN and CDR2 SYDVKM. The CDR3 protein is CASRSPGDQPQHF. CDR3 in DNA: TGTGCCAGCAGATCCCCAGGGGATCAGCCCCAGCATTTT.

The chain joins TRBV12-3 or TRBV12-4 to TRBJ2-7, with D unresolved. This CDR3 is built from 8 residues. CDR3 region: CASSPGSV. The CDR3 region has the DNA TGTGCCAGCAGCCCAGGTTCGGTC.

The rearrangement links TRBV4-2 to TRBJ1-4; no clear D gene. CDR3 length equals 13 residues. The V and J ends lost 1 base and 4 bases respectively, with 4 bases between them. Germline V CDR1 and CDR2: LGHNA, YNFKEQ. The CDR3 DNA reads TGTGCCAGCAGCCAAGTTCATAATGAAAAACTGTTTTTT. This encodes CASSQVHNEKLFF.

The chain couples TRBV27 to TRBJ2-7, with 11 bases identical to TRBD2. The ends lost 2 bases at V and 4 bases at J; junction bases unmatched: 10. Germline assignment: CDR1 MNHEY and CDR2 SMNVEV (reference sequence). The CDR3 contains 17 residues. The CDR3 loop is CASSLKLAGGAHYEQYF. CDR3 nucleotide sequence: TGTGCCAGCAGTTTAAAGCTAGCGGGAGGTGCGCATTACGAGCAGTACTTC.

V is TRBV24-1 and J is TRBJ1-1, with D possibly matching TRBD1 (5 bases). The CDR3 spans 14 residues. The V gene lost 4 bases and the J gene lost 5 bases, with 13 bases spanning the gap. Germline assignment: CDR1 KGHDR and CDR2 SFDVKD. The CDR3 is CATSEGAGGTEAFF. The CDR3 nucleotides read TGTGCCACCAGTGAAGGTGCCGGGGGGACTGAAGCTTTCTTT.

V is TRBV5-1 and J is TRBJ2-2; D not resolved. This CDR3 has 15 amino acids. In germline, CDR1 is SGHRS, CDR2 YFSETQ. Trimming took 0 bases from V and 3 from J, leaving 9 bases between them. In DNA, the CDR3 is TGCGCCAGCAGCTTGGGATCAGGCGACACCGGGGAGCTGTTTTTT. This codes for CASSLGSGDTGELFF.

The rearrangement links TRBV19 to TRBJ1-2, with 8 bases aligning to TRBD1. The CDR3 length is 13 residues. Germline CDR1 LNHDA, CDR2 SQIVND (reference sequence). The trim removed 8 bases at V and 3 bases at J, leaving 5 bases unmatched. CDR3 sequence reads: CASLDRDDYGYTF. The CDR3, as DNA: TGTGCCAGTTTGGACAGGGACGACTATGGCTACACCTTC.

The V and J genes are TRBV29-1 and TRBJ1-1; D gene ambiguous. Trimming cost V 3 bases and J 2 bases, with 4 bases left between them. The CDR3 totals 11 residues. The germline CDR1 and CDR2 sequences are SQVTM and ANQGSEA. CDR3 residues: CSVDGNTEAFF. Here the CDR3 DNA reads TGCAGCGTTGATGGCAACACTGAAGCTTTCTTT. The whole variable domain, filled in from reference TRBV29-1 and TRBJ1-1, reads SAVISQKPSRDICQRGTSLTIQCQVDSQVTMMFWYRQQPGQSLTLIATANQGSEATYESGFVIDKFPISRPNLTFSTLTVSNMSPEDSSIYLCSVDGNTEAFFGQGTRLTVV.